Listed below are T cell receptor beta chains from one sample, sequenced in a study of cytomegalovirus exposure and HLA in healthy donors. Using immunoSEQ multiplex PCR, the repertoire was profiled, and TCRdb retains in-frame clones only, with some absent. The sample carries approximately 89,000 clones, 69% recorded once. The specimen was PBMCs. These receptors all stem from a female donor in good health and CMV-seronegative. Both conserved end residues are part of each CDR3. D genes are given only for firm matches. Size values are once, few and many counts, or a class for expanded clones, and some rows have none.

clone size	V gene	J gene	D gene	CDR3 protein	CDR3 DNA
NA	TRBV6-5	TRBJ2-1	TRBD2	CASSPSSGRYNEQFF	TGTGCCAGCAGTCCGTCTAGCGGGAGATACAATGAGCAGTTCTTC
once	TRBV5-6	TRBJ1-2	TRBD1	CASSLVTMGQALGYTF	TGTGCCAGCAGCTTGGTGACTATGGGACAGGCACTTGGCTACACCTTC
NA	TRBV30	TRBJ1-6	TRBD1	CALYRGDYNSPLHF	TGTGCCCTATACAGGGGAGACTATAATTCACCCCTCCACTTT
NA	TRBV6-5	TRBJ1-2	TRBD1	CATGDRVGYGYTF	TGTGCCACGGGGGACAGGGTGGGCTATGGCTACACCTTC
NA	TRBV9	TRBJ2-7	TRBD1	CASSVGGTAEQYF	TGTGCCAGCAGCGTAGGGGGGACAGCCGAGCAGTACTTC
NA	TRBV7-9	TRBJ2-7	NA	CASSLTGFSYEQYF	TGTGCCAGCAGCTTAACCGGGTTCTCCTACGAGCAGTACTTC
NA	TRBV6-6	TRBJ1-2	TRBD1	CASSPGTGGYGYTF	TGTGCCAGCAGCCCCGGGACAGGAGGATATGGCTACACCTTC
NA	TRBV7-3	TRBJ2-2	TRBD2	CASSPHGRPNTGELFF	TGTGCCAGCAGCCCTCACGGGAGGCCGAACACCGGGGAGCTGTTTTTT
NA	TRBV7-9	TRBJ1-1	NA	CASSLSQGSTEAFF	TGTGCCAGCAGCTTAAGCCAGGGAAGCACTGAAGCTTTCTTT
NA	TRBV9	TRBJ1-1	TRBD1	CASSPTGVRGNTEAFF	TGTGCCAGCAGCCCGACAGGGGTAAGAGGGAACACTGAAGCTTTCTTT
once	TRBV5-6	TRBJ1-4	NA	CASSQLREEGEKLFF	TGTGCCAGCAGCCAGCTCCGGGAGGAAGGGGAAAAACTGTTTTTT
NA	TRBV19	TRBJ2-2	TRBD1	CASSWTGGANTGELFF	TGTGCCAGTAGTTGGACAGGGGGCGCGAACACCGGGGAGCTGTTTTTT
NA	TRBV27	TRBJ2-7	NA	CASSRRSGSISYEQYF	TGTGCCAGCAGCCGTAGAAGCGGGTCTATCTCCTACGAGCAGTACTTC
NA	TRBV7-2	TRBJ2-2	NA	CASSLNPLGSGELFF	TGTGCCAGCAGCTTAAATCCCCTAGGTTCCGGGGAGCTGTTTTTT
few	TRBV7-9	TRBJ1-2	TRBD1	CASSPTGGGYTF	TGTGCCAGCAGCCCGACAGGGGGAGGCTACACCTTC
NA	TRBV18	TRBJ1-5	NA	CASSPQGNQPQHF	TGTGCCAGCTCACCGCAGGGCAATCAGCCCCAGCATTTT
few	TRBV7-9	TRBJ2-1	TRBD2	CASSLRGLAGGPGYNEQFF	TGTGCCAGCAGCTTAAGAGGGCTAGCGGGAGGGCCCGGGTACAATGAGCAGTTCTTC
once	TRBV7-2	TRBJ1-2	TRBD1	CASSLVPRGRDYGYTF	TGTGCCAGCAGCTTAGTCCCCAGGGGGCGCGACTATGGCTACACCTTC
NA	TRBV7-9	TRBJ1-2	TRBD1	CASSLAVDRAIGYTF	TGTGCCAGCAGCTTAGCGGTGGACAGGGCCATTGGCTACACCTTC
NA	TRBV6-6	TRBJ1-1	NA	CASSYSAGDTEAFF	TGTGCCAGCAGTTACTCGGCGGGTGACACTGAAGCTTTCTTT
NA	TRBV25-1	TRBJ1-1	NA	CAAGVGNTEAFF	TGTGCCGCCGGAGTTGGGAACACTGAAGCTTTCTTT
NA	TRBV19	TRBJ1-3	NA	CATRGQSSGNTIYF	TGTGCCACCCGCGGACAGAGCTCTGGAAACACCATATATTTT
NA	TRBV10-3	TRBJ2-7	TRBD2	CAISEAGLAGAEQYF	TGTGCCATCAGTGAGGCGGGACTAGCGGGGGCCGAGCAGTACTTC
NA	TRBV5-1	TRBJ2-3	TRBD2	CASSSLAGDNTDTQYF	TGCGCCAGCAGCTCCCTAGCGGGAGACAACACAGATACGCAGTATTTT